The source of this T cell receptor beta chain is a study of T cells of healthy individuals. Germline-derived CDR1 and CDR2 are SQVTM and ANQGSEA. CDR3 length: 17 amino acids. V was shortened by 4 bases and J by 0 bases, with 22 bases between the two germline ends. TCRdb re-called the 5' RACE reads with MiXCR, one entry per CDR3 protein. The sample gives around 100,000 distinct CDR3 sequences, 17% of which show up once; 6.2% is in the top ten. This receptor was taken from a human donor in good health. The V call is TRBV29-1, the J call TRBJ2-7; maybe TRBD1 (6 bases). CDR3 nucleotides: TGCAGCGTTGGAGGGGCCACGACCGGGACACCCTCCTACGAGCAGTACTTC. It is translated as CSVGGATTGTPSYEQYF.